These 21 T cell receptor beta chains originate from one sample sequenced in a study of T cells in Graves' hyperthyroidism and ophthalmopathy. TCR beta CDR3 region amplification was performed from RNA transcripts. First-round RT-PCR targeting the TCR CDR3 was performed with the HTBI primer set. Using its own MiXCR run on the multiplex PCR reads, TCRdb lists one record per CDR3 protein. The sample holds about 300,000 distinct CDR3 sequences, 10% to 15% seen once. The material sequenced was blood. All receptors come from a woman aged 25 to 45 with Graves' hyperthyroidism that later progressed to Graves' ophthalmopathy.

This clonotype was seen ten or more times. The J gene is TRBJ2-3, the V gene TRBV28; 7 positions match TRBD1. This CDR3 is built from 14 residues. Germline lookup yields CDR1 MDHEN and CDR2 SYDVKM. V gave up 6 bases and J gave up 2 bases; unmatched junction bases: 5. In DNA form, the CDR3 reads TGTGCCAGCAGGCCAGGGGGAGTCACAGATACGCAGTATTTT. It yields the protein CASRPGGVTDTQYF.

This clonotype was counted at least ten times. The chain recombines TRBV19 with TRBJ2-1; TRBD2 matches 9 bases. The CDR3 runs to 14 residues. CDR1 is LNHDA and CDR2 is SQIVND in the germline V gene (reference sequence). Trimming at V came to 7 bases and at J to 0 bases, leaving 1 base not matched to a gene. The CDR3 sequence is CASTSGISYNEQFF. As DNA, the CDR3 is TGTGCCAGTACTAGCGGGATCTCCTACAATGAGCAGTTCTTC.

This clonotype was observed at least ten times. This CDR3 reads CASTREGRVNEQFF. The CDR3 DNA sequence: TGTGCCAGCACCCGAGAGGGGAGGGTTAATGAGCAGTTCTTC. V is TRBV5-8 and J is TRBJ2-1; TRBD2 aligns across 7 bases. The CDR3 is 14 residues long. V lost 6 bases to trimming and J lost 7 bases; unmatched junction nucleotides: 10. From germline, CDR1 is SGHTS and CDR2 YDEGEE.

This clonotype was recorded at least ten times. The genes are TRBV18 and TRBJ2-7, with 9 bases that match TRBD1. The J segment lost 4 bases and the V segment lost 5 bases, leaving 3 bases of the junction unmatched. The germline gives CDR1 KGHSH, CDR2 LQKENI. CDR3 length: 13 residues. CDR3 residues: CASSTGTGYEQYF. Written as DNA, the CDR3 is TGTGCCAGCTCAACCGGGACAGGGTACGAGCAGTACTTC.

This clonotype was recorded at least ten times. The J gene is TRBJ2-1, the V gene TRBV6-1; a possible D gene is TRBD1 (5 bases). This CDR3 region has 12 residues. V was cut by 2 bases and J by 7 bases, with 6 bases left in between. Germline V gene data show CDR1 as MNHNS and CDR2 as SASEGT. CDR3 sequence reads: CASSEKGNEQFF. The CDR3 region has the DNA TGTGCCAGCAGTGAAAAGGGGAATGAGCAGTTCTTC.

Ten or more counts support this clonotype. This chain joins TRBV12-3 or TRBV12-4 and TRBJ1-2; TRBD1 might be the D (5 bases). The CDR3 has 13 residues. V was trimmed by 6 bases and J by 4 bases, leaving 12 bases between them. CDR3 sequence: CASSPAQGYGYTF. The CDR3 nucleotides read TGTGCCAGCAGCCCAGCCCAGGGCTATGGCTACACCTTC.

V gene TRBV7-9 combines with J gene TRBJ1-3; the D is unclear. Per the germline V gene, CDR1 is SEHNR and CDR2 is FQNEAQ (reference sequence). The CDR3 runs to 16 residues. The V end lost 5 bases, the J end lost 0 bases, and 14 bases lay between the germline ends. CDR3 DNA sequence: TGTGCCAGCAGCACCCCAGGCTTGGCCTCTGGAAACACCATATATTTT. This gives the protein CASSTPGLASGNTIYF.

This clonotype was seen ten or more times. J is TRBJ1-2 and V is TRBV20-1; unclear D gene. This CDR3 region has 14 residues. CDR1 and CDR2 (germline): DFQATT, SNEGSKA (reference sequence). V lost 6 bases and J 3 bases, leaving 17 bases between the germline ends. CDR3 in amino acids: CSADSGPSHYGYTF. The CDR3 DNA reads TGCAGTGCAGACTCAGGACCCTCTCACTATGGCTACACCTTC.

The CDR3 region is CASSSTTANTGELFF. The CDR3 DNA sequence: TGTGCCAGCAGCTCGACTACTGCGAACACCGGGGAGCTGTTTTTT. The chain is built from TRBV7-2 and TRBJ2-2, with D tentatively TRBD2 (5 bases). CDR1 SGHTA and CDR2 FQGNSA come from the germline V gene. The CDR3 runs to 15 residues. The germline V and J ends were trimmed by 4 bases and 0 bases, with 9 bases remaining between them.

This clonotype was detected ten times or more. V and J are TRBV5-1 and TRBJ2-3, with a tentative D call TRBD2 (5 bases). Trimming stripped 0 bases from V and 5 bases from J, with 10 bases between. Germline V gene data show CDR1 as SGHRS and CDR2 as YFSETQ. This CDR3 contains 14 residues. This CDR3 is CASSLGMSGDTQYF. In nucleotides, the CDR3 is TGCGCCAGCAGCTTGGGAATGAGCGGAGATACGCAGTATTTT.

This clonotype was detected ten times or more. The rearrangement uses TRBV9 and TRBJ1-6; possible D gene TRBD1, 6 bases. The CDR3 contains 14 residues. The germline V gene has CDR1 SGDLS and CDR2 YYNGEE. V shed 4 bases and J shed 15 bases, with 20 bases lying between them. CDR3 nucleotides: TGTGCCAGCAGCAACGACAGGCCCGAGAGTAACCTCCACTTT. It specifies CASSNDRPESNLHF. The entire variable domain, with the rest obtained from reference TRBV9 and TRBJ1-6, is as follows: DSGVTQTPKHLITATGQRVTLRCSPRSGDLSVYWYQQSLDQGLQFLIQYYNGEERAKGNILERFSAQQFPDLHSELNLSSLELGDSALYFCASSNDRPESNLHFGNGTRLTVT.

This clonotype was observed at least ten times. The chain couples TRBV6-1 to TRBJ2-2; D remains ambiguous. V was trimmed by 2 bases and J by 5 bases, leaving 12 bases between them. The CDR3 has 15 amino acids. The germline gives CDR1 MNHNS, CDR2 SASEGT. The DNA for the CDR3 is TGTGCCAGCAGTGAAAACGGGTTGGGGACCGGGGAGCTGTTTTTT. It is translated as CASSENGLGTGELFF.

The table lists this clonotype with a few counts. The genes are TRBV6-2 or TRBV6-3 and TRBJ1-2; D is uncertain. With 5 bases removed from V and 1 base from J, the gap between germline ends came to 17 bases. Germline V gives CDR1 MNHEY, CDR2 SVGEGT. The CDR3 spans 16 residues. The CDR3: CASSRTFSQVNYGYTF. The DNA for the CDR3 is TGTGCCAGCAGTCGGACTTTCTCCCAGGTTAACTATGGCTACACCTTC.

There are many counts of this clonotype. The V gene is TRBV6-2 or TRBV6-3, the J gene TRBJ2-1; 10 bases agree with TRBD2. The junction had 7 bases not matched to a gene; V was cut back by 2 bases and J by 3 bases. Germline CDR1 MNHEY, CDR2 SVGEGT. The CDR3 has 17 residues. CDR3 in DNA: TGTGCCAGCAGTTACCCTAGCGGGAGTATTCACTACAATGAGCAGTTCTTC. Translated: CASSYPSGSIHYNEQFF.

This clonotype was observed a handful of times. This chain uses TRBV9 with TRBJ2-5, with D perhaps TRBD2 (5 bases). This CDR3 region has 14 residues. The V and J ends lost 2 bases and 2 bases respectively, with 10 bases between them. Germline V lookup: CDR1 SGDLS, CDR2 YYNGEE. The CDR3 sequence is CASSVSSGQETQYF. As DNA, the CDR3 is TGTGCCAGCAGCGTCTCCAGCGGACAAGAGACCCAGTACTTC. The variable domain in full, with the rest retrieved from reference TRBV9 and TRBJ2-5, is DSGVTQTPKHLITATGQRVTLRCSPRSGDLSVYWYQQSLDQGLQFLIQYYNGEERAKGNILERFSAQQFPDLHSELNLSSLELGDSALYFCASSVSSGQETQYFGPGTRLLVL.

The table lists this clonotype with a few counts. The CDR3 reads CASSLAIRENEQYF. The DNA for the CDR3 is TGTGCCAGCAGCCTCGCAATTCGGGAGAACGAGCAGTACTTC. This chain connects TRBV5-4 to TRBJ2-7; tentative D call: TRBD2 (6 bases). Trimming removed 4 bases at V and 5 bases at J, with 16 bases between. Germline-derived CDR1 and CDR2 are SGHNT and YYREEE (reference sequence). The CDR3 is made up of 14 amino acids.

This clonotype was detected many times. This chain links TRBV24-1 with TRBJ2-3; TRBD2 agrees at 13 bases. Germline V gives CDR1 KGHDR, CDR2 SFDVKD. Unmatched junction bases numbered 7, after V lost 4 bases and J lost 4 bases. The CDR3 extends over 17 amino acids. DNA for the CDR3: TGTGCCACCAGTGACCCCGGGACTAGCGGGAATTCAGATACGCAGTATTTT. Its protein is CATSDPGTSGNSDTQYF.

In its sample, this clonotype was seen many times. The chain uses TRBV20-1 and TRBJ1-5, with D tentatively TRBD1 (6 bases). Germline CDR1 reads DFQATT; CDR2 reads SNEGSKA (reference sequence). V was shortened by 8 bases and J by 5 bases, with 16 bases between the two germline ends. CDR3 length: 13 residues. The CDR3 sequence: CSTQGGYDQPQHF. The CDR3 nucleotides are TGCAGTACACAGGGAGGTTACGATCAGCCCCAGCATTTT.

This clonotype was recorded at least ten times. Here the CDR3 DNA reads TGTGCCAGCAGCGCCACCCTCGGGGGAGATGGCTACACCTTC. Protein product: CASSATLGGDGYTF. The V call is TRBV7-9, the J call TRBJ1-2, with a tentative D call TRBD1 (5 bases). In germline, CDR1 is SEHNR, CDR2 FQNEAQ (reference sequence). V was cut by 5 bases and J by 6 bases, with 16 bases left in between. This CDR3 contains 14 residues.

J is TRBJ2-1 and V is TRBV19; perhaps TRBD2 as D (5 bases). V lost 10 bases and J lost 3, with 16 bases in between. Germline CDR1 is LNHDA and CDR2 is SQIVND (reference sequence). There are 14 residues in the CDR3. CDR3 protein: CATTAELDYNEQFF. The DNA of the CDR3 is TGTGCCACCACAGCGGAGCTAGACTACAATGAGCAGTTCTTC.

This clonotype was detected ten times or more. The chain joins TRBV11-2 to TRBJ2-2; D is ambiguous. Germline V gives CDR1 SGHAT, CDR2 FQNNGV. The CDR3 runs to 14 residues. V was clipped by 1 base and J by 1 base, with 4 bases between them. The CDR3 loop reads CASSLAENTGELFF. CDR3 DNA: TGTGCCAGCAGCTTAGCGGAGAACACCGGGGAGCTGTTTTTT.